This T cell receptor (beta chain) was observed in a study of cytomegalovirus exposure and HLA in healthy donors. Study conclusions and caveats: Productive status was seen about 87% or about 30% of the time for most TCR beta V segments in an earlier analysis. Analysis was carried out at a later point, and it linked a missense DCLRE1C variant to TCR beta V- and J-gene trimming. Follow-up analysis seemed to connect common viral pathogens with several of the most significant clusters identified. Reports indicated that the classifier achieved high specificity and sensitivity in diagnosing cytomegalovirus status.

The CDR3 loop spans 13 amino acids. V was cut by 4 bases and J by 4 bases, with 10 bases left in between. Germline V gene sequence: CDR1 LNHNV, CDR2 YYDKDF (reference sequence). PCR amplification relied on 60 Vbeta primers (plus 13 Jbeta primers). The protocol was immunoSEQ multiplex PCR, while the TCRdb copy is restricted to in-frame clones and leaves out a portion. Of 210,000 or so clones listed, about nine tenths are singletons. Concerning this clone: Its antigen is unknown.

This rearrangement joins TRBV15 to TRBJ1-2; D is possibly TRBD1 (5 bases). The origin of this receptor is a man aged 25 to 40 in good health and CMV-seronegative. The material sequenced was PBMCs. CDR3 DNA: TGTGCCACCAGCACCCCGACAGTCTATGGCTACACCTTC. Amino acid sequence: CATSTPTVYGYTF.